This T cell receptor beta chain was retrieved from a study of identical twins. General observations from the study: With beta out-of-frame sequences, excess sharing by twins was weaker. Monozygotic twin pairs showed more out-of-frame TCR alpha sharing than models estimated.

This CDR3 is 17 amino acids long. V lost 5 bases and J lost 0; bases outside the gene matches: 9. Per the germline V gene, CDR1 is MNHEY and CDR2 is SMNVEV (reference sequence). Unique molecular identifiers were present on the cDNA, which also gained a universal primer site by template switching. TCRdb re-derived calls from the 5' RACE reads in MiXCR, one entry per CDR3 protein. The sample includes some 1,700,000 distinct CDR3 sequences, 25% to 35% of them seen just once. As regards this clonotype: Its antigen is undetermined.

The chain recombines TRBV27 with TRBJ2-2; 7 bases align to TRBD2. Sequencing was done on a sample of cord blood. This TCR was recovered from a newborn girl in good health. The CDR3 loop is CASSGWRGKTNTGELFF. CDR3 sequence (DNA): TGTGCCAGCAGTGGGTGGCGGGGGAAGACGAACACCGGGGAGCTGTTTTTT.